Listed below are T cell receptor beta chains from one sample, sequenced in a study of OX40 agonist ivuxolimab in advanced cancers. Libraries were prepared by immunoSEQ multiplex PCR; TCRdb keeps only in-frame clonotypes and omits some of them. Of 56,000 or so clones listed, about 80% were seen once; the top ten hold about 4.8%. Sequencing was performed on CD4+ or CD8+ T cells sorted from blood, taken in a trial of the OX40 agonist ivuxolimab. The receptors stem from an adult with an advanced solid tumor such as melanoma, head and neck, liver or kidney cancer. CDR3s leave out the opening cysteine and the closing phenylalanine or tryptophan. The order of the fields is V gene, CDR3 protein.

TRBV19	ASSQQGVNEKLF
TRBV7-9	ASSPRLVYNEQF
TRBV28	ASSLAGSGRKETQY
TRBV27	ASSPTGKIYEQY
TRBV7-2	ASREGARGLEKLF
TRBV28	ASSLPQWRLTGELF
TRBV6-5	ASSPGTSQEKLF
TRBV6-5	ASSYSNTDTQY
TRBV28	ASSTGTGFYNEQF
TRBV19	ASSMGAEAYEQY
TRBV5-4	ASSLGTGIYNEQF
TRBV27	ASSSPSYEQY
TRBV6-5	ASKTGGGSYNEQF
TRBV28	ASRLRPFNEKLF
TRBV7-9	ASSLAGLAGGKQF